The T cell receptor (beta chain) described here comes from a study of shared clonotypes between healthy human individuals. At the level of the study: Sampling drew on donors who were a couple of women and a few men aged 18 to 49. CD4 naive and memory got three plates each, CD8 naive two, CD8 memory one.

The study's findings and limits: It was anticipated that sequencing depth would influence how many clonotypes donors shared.

As regards this clone: Its antigen is currently unknown.

The CDR3 runs to 11 residues. Looked up from germline, CDR1 is GTSNPN and CDR2 is SVGIG (reference sequence). The V and J ends lost 2 bases and 13 bases, in that order; junction bases with no gene match: 3. Positive CCR7 selection of CD45RO-negative cells yielded the naive CD8 cells, and terminally differentiated effector memory CD45RA+ cells were excluded. The protocol was immunoSEQ multiplex PCR, while the TCRdb copy is restricted to in-frame clones and leaves out a portion. This repertoire shows about 2 million clones, just under 95% found once; its top ten account for more than 0.95%. The sample was naive CD8+ T cells sorted from blood. The TCR sequence derives from a man in his late teens or twenties in good health. The chain couples TRBV30 to TRBJ2-4; 9 bases match TRBD1. The chain's CDR3 is CAWSPGTGQYF. The CDR3 DNA is TGTGCCTGGAGTCCCGGGACAGGGCAGTACTTC.